This T cell receptor (beta chain) was profiled in a study of metastatic and nonmetastatic thyroid tumors. Whole-study context: A comparison of repertoires was made across blood and tumor or nodule tissue from malignant and benign thyroid patients.

This clone was counted ten times or more. Original processing methods: Clinicopathological groups supplied CDR3 differences that were used to build a distant-metastasis classifier for papillary thyroid cancer. TCRdb re-called clones from the PCR reads using MiXCR. For this entry, the V and J calls and clone size follow TCRdb and not the study's own pipeline. The sample lists 21,000 or so clones, roughly 12% seen once, with roughly 25% in the top ten. Germline assignment: CDR1 SNHLY and CDR2 FYNNEI. The CDR3 runs 14 residues. V lost 4 bases and J lost 1; bases outside the gene matches: 3. Each patient went into thyroid surgery without having received any treatment.

The chain has TRBV2 and TRBJ2-7; 8 nucleotides match TRBD2. Sample: blood. The clonotype comes from a female donor with papillary thyroid cancer or a benign thyroid nodule (not recorded which). Some clones in this sample may be carry-over from other donors' samples. This CDR3 is CASSGGGGSYEQYF. The CDR3 DNA is TGTGCCAGCAGTGGTGGCGGGGGGTCCTACGAGCAGTACTTC.